Listed here are 6 T cell receptor beta chains from one sample, sequenced in a study of early T cells in non-severe SARS-CoV-2 infection. TCRdb ran MiXCR on the 5' RACE reads and lists one entry per CDR3 protein. The sample holds around 26,000 distinct CDR3 sequences, around 4.5% seen once. Sequenced material: whole blood. These receptors all stem from an adult who was a healthcare worker with PCR-confirmed SARS-CoV-2 infection or an uninfected control (not recorded which).

This clonotype was picked up many times. The chain employs TRBV6-6 and TRBJ2-7; 9 bases align to TRBD1. J lost 4 bases, V lost 4 bases, and 20 bases had no gene match. Germline V gene lookup returns CDR1 MNHNY and CDR2 SVGAGI (reference sequence). The CDR3 length is 19 residues. The CDR3 DNA is TGTGCCAGCAGTTCGCGGCTCCGGGACAGGGCTAACCTAATATACGAGCAGTACTTC. The encoded protein is CASSSRLRDRANLIYEQYF.

The chain uses TRBV7-6 and TRBJ2-1, with a weak D call TRBD2 (7 bases). Between the trimmed V and J ends, which lost 1 base and 5 bases, there was a span of 18 bases. The CDR3 is 17 residues long. CDR1 is SGHVS and CDR2 is FNYEAQ in the germline V gene. CDR3 loop: CASSLGWRGPSNNEQFF. The DNA of the CDR3 is TGTGCCAGCAGCTTAGGCTGGCGGGGGCCTTCAAACAATGAGCAGTTCTTC.

This clonotype was seen repeatedly, ten times or more. This chain uses TRBV6-6 with TRBJ1-2; D perhaps matches TRBD1 (6 bases). V was clipped by 5 bases and J by 4 bases, with 11 bases between them. Germline V gives CDR1 MNHNY, CDR2 SVGAGI (reference sequence). The length of the CDR3 is 13 residues. CDR3 sequence reads: CASSHVGAYGYTF. The CDR3 region has the DNA TGTGCCAGCAGTCACGTGGGGGCCTATGGCTACACCTTC.

This clonotype was detected ten times or more. This sequence joins TRBV6-1 and TRBJ1-5; D is uncertain. V lost 9 bases, J lost 0 bases, and 6 bases lay in between. The CDR3 has 12 residues. Looked up from germline, CDR1 is MNHNS and CDR2 is SASEGT. The CDR3 DNA sequence: TGTGCCAGTTGGGGTAGCAATCAGCCCCAGCATTTT. Translated, it gives CASWGSNQPQHF.

This clonotype was recorded many times. V gene TRBV19 combines with J gene TRBJ2-2, with D possibly being TRBD1 (6 bases). V shed 6 bases and J shed 4 bases, with 12 bases lying between them. CDR1 is LNHDA and CDR2 is SQIVND in the germline V gene (reference sequence). The CDR3 is 14 residues long. As DNA, the CDR3 is TGTGCCAGTAGCGACAGGCCAGGCACCGGGGAGCTGTTTTTT. This sequence encodes CASSDRPGTGELFF.

This chain uses TRBV29-1 with TRBJ1-2; 8 bases align to TRBD1. Germline CDR1 SQVTM, CDR2 ANQGSEA. This CDR3 spans 16 amino acids. V trimming: 7 bases; J trimming: 0 bases; junction bases outside the gene matches: 13. CDR3 region: CSGWTGNTPANYGYTF. For the CDR3, the DNA is TGCAGCGGATGGACAGGGAACACTCCCGCTAACTATGGCTACACCTTC.